A single sample is the source of the 11 T cell receptor beta chains below, sequenced in a study of CD8 T cells in ankylosing spondylitis. Study-wide findings and caveats: A motif in TCR beta, a set of roughly 8 highly homologous variants, appeared characteristic of ankylosing spondylitis blood.

TCRdb recomputed calls from the 5' RACE reads with MiXCR, one row per CDR3 protein. Counted here are hundreds of thousands of distinct CDR3 sequences, about 25% occurring once; the ten biggest clones make up about 1%. These receptors have no known antigen. The sequenced sample consisted of blood, either unsorted or a sorted T cell fraction (not recorded which). These receptors all stem from a male donor with ankylosing spondylitis.

This clonotype was detected many times. The rearrangement joins TRBV29-1 to TRBJ1-1; D is possibly TRBD1 (5 bases). The germline V gene has CDR1 SQVTM and CDR2 ANQGSEA. The germline V and J ends were trimmed by 3 bases and 0 bases, with 14 bases remaining between them. The CDR3 spans 15 residues. The CDR3 region is CSVDGGWGMNTEAFF. The CDR3 DNA reads as TGCAGCGTTGATGGAGGGTGGGGGATGAACACTGAAGCTTTCTTT.

This clonotype came up a few times. This chain connects TRBV7-2 to TRBJ2-3; 10 bases match TRBD2. Germline V CDR1 and CDR2: SGHTA, FQGNSA. With V trimmed by 5 bases and J by 4 bases, 6 bases remained unmatched. The CDR3 totals 15 residues. CDR3 region: CASSPAGGRPDTQYF. The CDR3 DNA sequence: TGTGCCAGCAGCCCAGCGGGAGGGCGGCCAGATACGCAGTATTTT.

This clonotype has more than one count but fewer than ten. J is TRBJ2-5 and V is TRBV2; possibly TRBD1 or TRBD2 for D (5 bases each). Trimming left V 7 bases short and J 3 bases short, with 9 bases between. Germline CDR1 reads SNHLY; CDR2 reads FYNNEI. The CDR3 covers 12 residues. The CDR3 spells CASTRDEETQYF. In DNA form, the CDR3 reads TGTGCCAGCACAAGGGACGAAGAGACCCAGTACTTC. Filled out from reference TRBV2 and TRBJ2-5, the complete variable domain reads EPEVTQTPSHQVTQMGQEVILRCVPISNHLYFYWYRQILGQKVEFLVSFYNNEISEKSEIFDDQFSVERPDGSNFTLKIRSTKLEDSAMYFCASTRDEETQYFGPGTRLLVL.

This clonotype appeared a few times. V gene TRBV6-5 combines with J gene TRBJ2-1; weak D call: TRBD1 (5 bases). CDR1 and CDR2 (germline): MNHEY, SVGAGI. This CDR3 region has 14 residues. Trimming shortened V by 4 bases and J by 6 bases, and 13 bases separated the two germline ends. The chain's CDR3 is CASSSRQGSNEQFF. In DNA form, the CDR3 reads TGTGCCAGCAGTTCAAGGCAGGGTTCCAATGAGCAGTTCTTC.

The sample holds a few counts of this clonotype. V is TRBV20-1 and J is TRBJ1-1; no reliable D call. Germline values: CDR1 DFQATT, CDR2 SNEGSKA (reference sequence). V lost 7 bases and J 1 base, leaving 13 bases between the germline ends. The length of the CDR3 is 13 residues. CDR3 bases: TGCAGTGGCGGCCGAGGTGGGAACACTGAAGCTTTCTTT. Its protein is CSGGRGGNTEAFF.

This clonotype was seen just once. V usage is TRBV5-1 and J usage is TRBJ1-2; D uncertain. Germline values: CDR1 SGHRS, CDR2 YFSETQ. The CDR3 loop spans 11 amino acids. Trimming pared 4 bases from V and 6 bases from J, leaving 7 bases between. The CDR3 DNA reads as TGCGCCAGCAGCGGTTGGGATGGCTACACCTTC. Protein: CASSGWDGYTF.

The CDR3 coding sequence is TGCAGTGCTTTCCCCGGATCAATCTCCTACAATGAGCAGTTCTTC. Translated: CSAFPGSISYNEQFF. The V call is TRBV20-1, the J call TRBJ2-1; D not resolved. Looked up from germline, CDR1 is DFQATT and CDR2 is SNEGSKA (reference sequence). Trimming cost V 5 bases and J 0 bases, with 14 bases left between them. CDR3 length equals 15 residues.

The chain links TRBV7-9 to TRBJ2-1; a possible D gene is TRBD1 (6 bases). In germline, CDR1 is SEHNR, CDR2 FQNEAQ (reference sequence). There are 14 residues in the CDR3. The V gene lost 1 base and the J gene lost 8 bases, with 12 bases spanning the gap. CDR3 DNA: TGTGCCAGCAGCTTAGGGTTACAGGGCTATGAGCAGTTCTTC. Translation gives CASSLGLQGYEQFF.

This clonotype has only a few counts. This chain connects TRBV10-3 to TRBJ1-1; D remains ambiguous. This CDR3 has 14 amino acids. From germline, CDR1 is ENHRY and CDR2 SYGVKD. V lost 7 bases and J 6 bases, leaving 18 bases between the germline ends. The CDR3 region has the DNA TGTGCCATCACGCGTTCGGCCCCGGATTCTGAAGCTTTCTTT. As protein: CAITRSAPDSEAFF.

This clonotype was counted only a few times. The chain employs TRBV7-2 and TRBJ1-2; TRBD1 matches at 7 bases. The germline CDR1 and CDR2 sequences are SGHTA and FQGNSA. CDR3 size: 14 residues. V trimming: 7 bases; J trimming: 2 bases; junction bases outside the gene matches: 7. The CDR3 sequence: CASTDRATNYGYTF. The CDR3 bases are TGTGCCAGCACAGACAGGGCCACAAACTATGGCTACACCTTC.

This clonotype was seen more than once but under ten times. The chain carries TRBV24-1 and TRBJ2-2, with unresolved D. Germline CDR1 and CDR2: KGHDR and SFDVKD. The germline V and J ends were trimmed by 4 bases and 5 bases, with 7 bases remaining between them. This CDR3 is 13 amino acids long. CDR3 DNA sequence: TGTGCCACCAGTGAGCGTACTACCGGGGAGCTGTTTTTT. It specifies CATSERTTGELFF.